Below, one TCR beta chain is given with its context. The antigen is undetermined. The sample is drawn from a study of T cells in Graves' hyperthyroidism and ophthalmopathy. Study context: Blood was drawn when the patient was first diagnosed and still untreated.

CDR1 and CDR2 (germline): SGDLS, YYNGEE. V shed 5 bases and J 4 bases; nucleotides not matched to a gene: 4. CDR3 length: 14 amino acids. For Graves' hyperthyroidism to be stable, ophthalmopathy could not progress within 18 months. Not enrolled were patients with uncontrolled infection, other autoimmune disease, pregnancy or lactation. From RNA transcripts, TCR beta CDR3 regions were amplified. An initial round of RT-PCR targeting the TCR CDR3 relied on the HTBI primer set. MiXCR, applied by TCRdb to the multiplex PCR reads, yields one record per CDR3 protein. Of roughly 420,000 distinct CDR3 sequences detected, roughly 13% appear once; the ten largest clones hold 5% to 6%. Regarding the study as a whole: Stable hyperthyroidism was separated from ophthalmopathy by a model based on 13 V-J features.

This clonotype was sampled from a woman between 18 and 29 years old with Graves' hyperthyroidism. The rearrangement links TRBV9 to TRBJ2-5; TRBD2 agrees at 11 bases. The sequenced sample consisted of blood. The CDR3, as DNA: TGTGCCAGCAGTACCGGACTAGCGGGAGAGACCCAGTACTTC. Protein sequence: CASSTGLAGETQYF. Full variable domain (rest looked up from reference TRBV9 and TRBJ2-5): DSGVTQTPKHLITATGQRVTLRCSPRSGDLSVYWYQQSLDQGLQFLIQYYNGEERAKGNILERFSAQQFPDLHSELNLSSLELGDSALYFCASSTGLAGETQYFGPGTRLLVL.